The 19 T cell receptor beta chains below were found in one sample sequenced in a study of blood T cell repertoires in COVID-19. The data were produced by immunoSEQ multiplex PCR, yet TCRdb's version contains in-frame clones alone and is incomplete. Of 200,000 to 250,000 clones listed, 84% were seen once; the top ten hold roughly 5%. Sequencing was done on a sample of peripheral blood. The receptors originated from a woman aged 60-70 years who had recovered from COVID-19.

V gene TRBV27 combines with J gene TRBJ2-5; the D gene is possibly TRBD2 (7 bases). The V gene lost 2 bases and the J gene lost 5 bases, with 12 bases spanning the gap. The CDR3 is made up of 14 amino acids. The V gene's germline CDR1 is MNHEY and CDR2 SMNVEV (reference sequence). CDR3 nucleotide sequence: TGTGCCAGCAGTTTAAGGGGGGGCAGGGAGACCCAGTACTTC. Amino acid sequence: CASSLRGGRETQYF.

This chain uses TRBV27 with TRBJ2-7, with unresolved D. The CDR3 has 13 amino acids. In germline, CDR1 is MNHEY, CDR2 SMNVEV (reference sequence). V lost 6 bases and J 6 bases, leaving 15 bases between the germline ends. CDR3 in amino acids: CASSLLGPPEQYF. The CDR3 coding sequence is TGTGCCAGCAGCCTCCTAGGCCCCCCCGAGCAGTACTTC.

The CDR3 region is CASSPGVSRAGELFF. In DNA form, the CDR3 reads TGTGCCAGCAGTCCCGGAGTATCGAGGGCCGGGGAGCTGTTTTTT. The rearrangement links TRBV6-5 to TRBJ2-2; perhaps TRBD2 as D (5 bases). CDR3 length equals 15 residues. Per germline, CDR1 MNHEY and CDR2 SVGAGI. V dropped 5 bases and J dropped 6 bases, with 16 bases sitting between them.

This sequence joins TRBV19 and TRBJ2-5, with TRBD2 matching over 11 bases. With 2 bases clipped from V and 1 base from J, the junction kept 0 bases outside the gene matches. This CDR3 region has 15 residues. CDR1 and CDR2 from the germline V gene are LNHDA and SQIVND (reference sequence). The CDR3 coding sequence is TGTGCCAGTAGTATACTAGCGGGGGGCCAAGAGACCCAGTACTTC. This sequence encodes CASSILAGGQETQYF. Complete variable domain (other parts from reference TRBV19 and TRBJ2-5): DGGITQSPKYLFRKEGQNVTLSCEQNLNHDAMYWYRQDPGQGLRLIYYSQIVNDFQKGDIAEGYSVSREKKESFPLTVTSAQKNPTAFYLCASSILAGGQETQYFGPGTRLLVL.

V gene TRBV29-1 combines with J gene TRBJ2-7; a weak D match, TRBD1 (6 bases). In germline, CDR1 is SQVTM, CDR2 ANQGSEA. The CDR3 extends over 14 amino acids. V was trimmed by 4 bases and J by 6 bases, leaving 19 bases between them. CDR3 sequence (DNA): TGCAGCGTTGTCCTGACAGGCTTCCCCAGCGAGCAGTACTTC. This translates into CSVVLTGFPSEQYF.

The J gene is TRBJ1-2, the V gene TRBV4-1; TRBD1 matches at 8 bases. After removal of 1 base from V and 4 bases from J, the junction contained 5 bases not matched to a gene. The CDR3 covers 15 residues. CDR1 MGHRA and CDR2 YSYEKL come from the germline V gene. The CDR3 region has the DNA TGCGCCAGCAGCCAAGCTCAGGGGGCCTCCTATGGCTACACCTTC. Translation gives CASSQAQGASYGYTF.

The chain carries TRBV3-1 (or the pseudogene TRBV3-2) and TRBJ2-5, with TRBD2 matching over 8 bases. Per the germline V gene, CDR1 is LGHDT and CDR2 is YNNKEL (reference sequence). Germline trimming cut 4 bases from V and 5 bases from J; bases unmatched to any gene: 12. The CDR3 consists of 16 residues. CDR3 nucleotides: TGTGCCAGCAGCCGATCCCCGAGCGGGGGTTGGGAGACCCAGTACTTC. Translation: CASSRSPSGGWETQYF.

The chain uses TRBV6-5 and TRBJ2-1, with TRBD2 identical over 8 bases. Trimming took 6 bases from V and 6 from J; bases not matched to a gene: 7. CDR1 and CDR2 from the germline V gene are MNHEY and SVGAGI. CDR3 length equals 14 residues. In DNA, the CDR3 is TGTGCCAGCAGGCGAGCGGGGGCCATCAATGAGCAGTTCTTC. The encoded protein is CASRRAGAINEQFF.

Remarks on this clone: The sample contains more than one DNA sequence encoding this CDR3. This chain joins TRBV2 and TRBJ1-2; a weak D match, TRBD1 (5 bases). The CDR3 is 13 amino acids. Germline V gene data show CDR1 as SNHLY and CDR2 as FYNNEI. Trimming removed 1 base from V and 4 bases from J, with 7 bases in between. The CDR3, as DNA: TGTGCCAGCAGTGAAGGGGGCGGCTATGGCTACACCTTC. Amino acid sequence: CASSEGGGYGYTF. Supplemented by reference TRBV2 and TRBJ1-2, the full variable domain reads EPEVTQTPSHQVTQMGQEVILRCVPISNHLYFYWYRQILGQKVEFLVSFYNNEISEKSEIFDDQFSVERPDGSNFTLKIRSTKLEDSAMYFCASSEGGGYGYTFGSGTRLTVV.

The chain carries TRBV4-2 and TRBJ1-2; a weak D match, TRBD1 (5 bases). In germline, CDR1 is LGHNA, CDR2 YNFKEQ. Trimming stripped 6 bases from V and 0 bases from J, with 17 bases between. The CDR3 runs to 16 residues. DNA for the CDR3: TGTGCCAGCAGTCCCGGAGGGGCCACAGCTAACTATGGCTACACCTTC. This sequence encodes CASSPGGATANYGYTF.

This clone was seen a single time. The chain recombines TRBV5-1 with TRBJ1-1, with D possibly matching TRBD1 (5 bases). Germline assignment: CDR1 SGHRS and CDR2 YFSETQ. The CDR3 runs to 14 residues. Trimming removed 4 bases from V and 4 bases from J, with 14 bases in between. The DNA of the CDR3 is TGCGCCAGCAGCGCCGGGACTGGAGGCACTGAAGCTTTCTTT. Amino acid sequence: CASSAGTGGTEAFF.

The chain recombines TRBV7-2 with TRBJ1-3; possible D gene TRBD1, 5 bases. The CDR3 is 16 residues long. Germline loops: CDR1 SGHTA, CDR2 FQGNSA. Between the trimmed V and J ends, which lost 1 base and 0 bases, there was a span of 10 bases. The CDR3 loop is CASSLVGAYSGNTIYF. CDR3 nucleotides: TGTGCCAGCAGCTTAGTTGGGGCTTACTCTGGAAACACCATATATTTT.

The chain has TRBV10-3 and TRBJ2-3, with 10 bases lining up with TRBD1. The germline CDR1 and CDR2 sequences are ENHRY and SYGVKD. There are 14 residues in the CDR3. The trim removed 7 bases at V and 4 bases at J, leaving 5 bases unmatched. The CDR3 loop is CAIKPTGGPDTQYF. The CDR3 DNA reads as TGTGCCATCAAACCGACAGGGGGCCCAGATACGCAGTATTTT.

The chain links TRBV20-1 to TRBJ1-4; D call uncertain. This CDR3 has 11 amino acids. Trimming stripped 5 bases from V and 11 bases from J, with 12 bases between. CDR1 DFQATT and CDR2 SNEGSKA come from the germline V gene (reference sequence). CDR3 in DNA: TGCAGTGCTGAGACCAGGAAGAAACTGTTTTTT. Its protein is CSAETRKKLFF.

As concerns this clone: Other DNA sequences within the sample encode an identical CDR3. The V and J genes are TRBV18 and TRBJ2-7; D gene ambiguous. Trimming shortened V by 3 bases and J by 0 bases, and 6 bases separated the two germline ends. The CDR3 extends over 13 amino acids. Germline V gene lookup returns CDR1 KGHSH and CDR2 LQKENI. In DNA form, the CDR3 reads TGTGCCAGCTCACCTCCCAGCTCCTACGAGCAGTACTTC. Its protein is CASSPPSSYEQYF.

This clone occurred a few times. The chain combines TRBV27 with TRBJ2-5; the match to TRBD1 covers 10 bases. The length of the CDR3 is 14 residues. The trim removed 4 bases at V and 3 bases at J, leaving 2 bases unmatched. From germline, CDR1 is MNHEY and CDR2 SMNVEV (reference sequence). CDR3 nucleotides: TGTGCCAGCAGTTCCGGACAGGGGGAAGAGACCCAGTACTTC. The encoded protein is CASSSGQGEETQYF.

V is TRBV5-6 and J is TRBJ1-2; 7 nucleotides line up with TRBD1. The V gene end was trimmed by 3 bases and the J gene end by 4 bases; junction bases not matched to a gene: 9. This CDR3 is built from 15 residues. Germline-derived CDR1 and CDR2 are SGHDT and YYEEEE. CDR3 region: CASSSWTGRGYGYTF. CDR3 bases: TGTGCCAGCAGCTCTTGGACAGGAAGGGGCTATGGCTACACCTTC.

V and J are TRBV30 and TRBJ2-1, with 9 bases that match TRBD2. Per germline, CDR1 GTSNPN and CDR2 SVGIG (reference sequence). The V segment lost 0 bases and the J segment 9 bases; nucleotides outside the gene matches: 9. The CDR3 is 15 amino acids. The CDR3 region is CAWSVGGGAGSEQFF. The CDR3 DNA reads TGTGCCTGGAGTGTAGGCGGGGGGGCAGGGAGTGAGCAGTTCTTC.

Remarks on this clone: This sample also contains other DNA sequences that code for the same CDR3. CDR3 nucleotide sequence: TGTGCCAGCAAGCCGGGTATGAACACTGAAGCTTTCTTT. Its protein product is CASKPGMNTEAFF. The chain joins TRBV2 to TRBJ1-1; D unresolved. The CDR3 is 13 amino acids. Trimming shortened V by 7 bases and J by 0 bases, and 9 bases separated the two germline ends. From germline, CDR1 is SNHLY and CDR2 FYNNEI.